This T cell receptor beta chain was identified during a study of breast tumors, draining lymph nodes, adjacent tissues. The lymph nodes were axillary draining lymph nodes from breast cancer patients. TCRdb called the multiplex PCR reads again in MiXCR, with one record for every CDR3 protein. Altogether some 130,000 distinct CDR3 sequences are present, 20% to 25% being singletons, with the ten largest covering just over 2.5%. This clonotype was seen repeatedly, ten times or more. The antigen is not known. Points from the study as a whole: Compared with basal-like, luminal-like tumors shared significantly more repertoire with nontumor tissue. Tumor T cell lymph node origin was a supported hypothesis, not proven. Tumor repertoires ranked between lymph nodes and nontumor tissue in diversity, with V and J gene preferences.

The length of the CDR3 is 16 residues. Germline values: CDR1 SGDLS, CDR2 YYNGEE. V lost 0 bases to trimming and J lost 3 bases; unmatched junction nucleotides: 4. Sample: axillary lymph node tissue. The chain couples TRBV9 to TRBJ2-2, with TRBD1 matching 8 bases. This clonotype was obtained from a female donor with breast cancer. Some clones in this sample may be carry-over from other donors' samples. Here the CDR3 DNA reads TGTGCCAGCAGCGTAGAGCCAGGGGGCTACACCGGGGAGCTGTTTTTT. Its translation is CASSVEPGGYTGELFF.